This T cell receptor (beta chain) stems from a study of T cells in Graves' hyperthyroidism and ophthalmopathy. TCR beta CDR3 regions were amplified from RNA. HTBI primers were employed in a first-round RT-PCR of the TCR CDR3. TCRdb analysed the multiplex PCR reads with MiXCR anew, one entry per CDR3 protein. The sample includes approximately 630,000 distinct CDR3 sequences, 15% to 20% of them seen just once. The ends lost 4 bases at V and 8 bases at J; junction bases unmatched: 17. CDR3 length equals 16 residues. Germline CDR1 is SGDLS and CDR2 is YYNGEE. The TCR originated in a woman in her thirties with Graves' hyperthyroidism. The chain uses TRBV9 and TRBJ1-2; 7 bases match TRBD1. The sample comprised blood. The CDR3 region has the DNA TGTGCCAGCAGCCCATGGGGACAGACTACTAAGGAGGGCTACACCTTC. Its protein product is CASSPWGQTTKEGYTF.